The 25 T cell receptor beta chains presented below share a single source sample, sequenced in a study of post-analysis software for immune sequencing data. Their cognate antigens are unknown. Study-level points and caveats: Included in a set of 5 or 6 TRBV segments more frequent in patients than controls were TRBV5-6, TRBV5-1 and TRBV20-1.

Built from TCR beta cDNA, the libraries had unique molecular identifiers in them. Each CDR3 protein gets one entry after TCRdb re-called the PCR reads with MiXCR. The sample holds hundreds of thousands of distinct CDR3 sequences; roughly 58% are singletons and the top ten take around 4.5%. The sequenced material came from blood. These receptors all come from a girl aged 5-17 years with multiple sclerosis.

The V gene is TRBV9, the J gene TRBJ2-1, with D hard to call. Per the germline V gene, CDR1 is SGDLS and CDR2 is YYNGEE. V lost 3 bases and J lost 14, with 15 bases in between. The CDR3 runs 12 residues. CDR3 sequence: CASSGGSPRKFF. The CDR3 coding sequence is TGTGCCAGCAGCGGTGGTTCCCCCCGGAAGTTCTTC.

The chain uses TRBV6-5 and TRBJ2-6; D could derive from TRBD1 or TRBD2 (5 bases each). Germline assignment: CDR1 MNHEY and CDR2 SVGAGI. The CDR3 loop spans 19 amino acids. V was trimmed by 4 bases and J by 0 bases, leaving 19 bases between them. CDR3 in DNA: TGTGCCAGCAGTTGTCGACTTAGGGGAGACCTCTCTGGGGCCAACGTCCTGACTTTC. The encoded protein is CASSCRLRGDLSGANVLTF.

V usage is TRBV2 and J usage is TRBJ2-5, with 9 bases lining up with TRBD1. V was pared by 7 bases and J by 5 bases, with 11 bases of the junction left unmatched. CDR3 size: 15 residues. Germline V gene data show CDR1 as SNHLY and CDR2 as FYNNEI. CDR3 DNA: TGTGCCAGCATGAGGACAGGGGCCACGGCGGAGACCCAGTACTTC. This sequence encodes CASMRTGATAETQYF.

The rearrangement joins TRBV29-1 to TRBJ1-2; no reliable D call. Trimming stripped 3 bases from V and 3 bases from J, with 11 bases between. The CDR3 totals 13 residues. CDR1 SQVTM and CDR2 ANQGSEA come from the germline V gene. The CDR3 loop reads CSVEREIHYGYTF. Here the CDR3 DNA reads TGCAGCGTTGAGAGGGAAATTCACTATGGCTACACCTTC.

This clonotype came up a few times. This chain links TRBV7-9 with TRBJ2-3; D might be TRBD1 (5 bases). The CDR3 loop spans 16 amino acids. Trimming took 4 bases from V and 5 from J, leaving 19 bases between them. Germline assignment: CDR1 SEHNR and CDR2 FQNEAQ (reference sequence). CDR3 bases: TGTGCCAGCAGCTCCGTCTTGGACAATCGTGAAGATACGCAGTATTTT. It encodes CASSSVLDNREDTQYF.

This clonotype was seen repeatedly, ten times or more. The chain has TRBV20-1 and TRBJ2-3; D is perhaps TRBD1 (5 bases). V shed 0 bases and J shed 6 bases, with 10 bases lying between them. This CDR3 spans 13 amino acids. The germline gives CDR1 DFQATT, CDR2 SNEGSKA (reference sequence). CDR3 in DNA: TGCAGTGCTAGAGAAGGGGCAACGGATACGCAGTATTTT. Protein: CSAREGATDTQYF.

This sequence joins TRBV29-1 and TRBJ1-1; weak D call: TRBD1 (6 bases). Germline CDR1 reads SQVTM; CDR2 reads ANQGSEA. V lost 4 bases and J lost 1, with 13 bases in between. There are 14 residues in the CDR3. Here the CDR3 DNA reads TGCAGCGTTGGGAGGACAGCGGGGAACACTGAAGCTTTCTTT. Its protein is CSVGRTAGNTEAFF.

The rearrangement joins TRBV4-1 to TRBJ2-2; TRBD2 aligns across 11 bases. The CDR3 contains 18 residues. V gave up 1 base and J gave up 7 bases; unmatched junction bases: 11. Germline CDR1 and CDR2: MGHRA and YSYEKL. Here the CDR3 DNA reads TGCGCCAGCAGCCAAGCGAGACCACTAGCGGGGGTCCACGGGGAGCTGTTTTTT. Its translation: CASSQARPLAGVHGELFF.

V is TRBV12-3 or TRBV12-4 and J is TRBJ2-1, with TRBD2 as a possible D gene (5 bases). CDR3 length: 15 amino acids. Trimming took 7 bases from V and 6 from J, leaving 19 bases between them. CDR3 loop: CASNEGVAEGNEQFF. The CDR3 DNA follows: TGTGCCAGCAACGAGGGAGTCGCCGAGGGCAATGAGCAGTTCTTC.

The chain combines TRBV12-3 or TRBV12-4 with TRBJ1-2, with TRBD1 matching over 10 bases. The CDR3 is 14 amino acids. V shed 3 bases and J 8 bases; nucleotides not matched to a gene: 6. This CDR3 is CASSLGQGYGGYTF. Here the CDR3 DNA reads TGTGCCAGCAGTTTGGGACAGGGGTACGGCGGCTACACCTTC.

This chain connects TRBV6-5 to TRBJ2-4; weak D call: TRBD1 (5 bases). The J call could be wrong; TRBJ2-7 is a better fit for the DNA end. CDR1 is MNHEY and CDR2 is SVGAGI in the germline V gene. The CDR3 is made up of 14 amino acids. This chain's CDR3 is CASSSRQINYEQYF. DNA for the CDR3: TGTGCCAGCAGCTCCCGACAGATAAACTACGAGCAGTACTTC.

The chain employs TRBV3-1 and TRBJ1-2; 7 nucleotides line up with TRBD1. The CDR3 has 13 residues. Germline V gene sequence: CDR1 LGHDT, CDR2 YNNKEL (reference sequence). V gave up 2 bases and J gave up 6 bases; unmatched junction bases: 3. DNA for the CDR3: TGTGCCAGCAGCCAACGACAGGGAAATGGCTACACCTTC. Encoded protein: CASSQRQGNGYTF. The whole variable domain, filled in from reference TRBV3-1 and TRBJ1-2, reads DTAVSQTPKYLVTQMGNDKSIKCEQNLGHDTMYWYKQDSKKFLKIMFSYNNKELIINETVPNRFSPKSPDKAHLNLHINSLELGDSAVYFCASSQRQGNGYTFGSGTRLTVV.

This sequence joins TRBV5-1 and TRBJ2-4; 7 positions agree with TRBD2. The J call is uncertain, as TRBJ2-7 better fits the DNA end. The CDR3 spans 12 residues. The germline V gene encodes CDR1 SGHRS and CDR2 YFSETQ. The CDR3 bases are TGCGCCAGCAGCATGACTAGCAACGAGCAGTACTTC. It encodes CASSMTSNEQYF.

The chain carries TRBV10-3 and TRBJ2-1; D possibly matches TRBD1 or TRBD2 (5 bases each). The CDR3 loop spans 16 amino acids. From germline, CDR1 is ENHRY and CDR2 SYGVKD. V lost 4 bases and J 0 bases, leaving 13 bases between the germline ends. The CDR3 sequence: CAISGGRAPSYNEQFF. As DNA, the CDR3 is TGTGCCATCAGTGGGGGACGGGCCCCCTCCTACAATGAGCAGTTCTTC.

The CDR3 here is CASSYAGFTEAFF. CDR3 DNA sequence: TGTGCCAGCAGTTACGCCGGATTTACTGAAGCTTTCTTT. The rearrangement joins TRBV6-5 to TRBJ1-1; no reliable D call. CDR1 is MNHEY, CDR2 SVGAGI, per germline. The CDR3 is 13 residues long. V dropped 2 bases and J dropped 5 bases, with 9 bases sitting between them.

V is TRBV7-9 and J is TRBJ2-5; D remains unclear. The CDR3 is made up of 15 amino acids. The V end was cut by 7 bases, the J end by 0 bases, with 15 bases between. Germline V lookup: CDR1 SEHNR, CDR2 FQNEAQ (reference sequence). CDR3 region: CASTLLTLDQETQYF. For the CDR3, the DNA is TGTGCCAGCACCCTTCTGACCCTAGACCAAGAGACCCAGTACTTC.

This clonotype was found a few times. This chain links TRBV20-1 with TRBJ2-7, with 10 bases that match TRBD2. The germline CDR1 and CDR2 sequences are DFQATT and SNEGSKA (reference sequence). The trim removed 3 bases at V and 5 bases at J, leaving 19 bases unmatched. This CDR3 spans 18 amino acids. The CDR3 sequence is CSARAGTSAFLRGDEQYF. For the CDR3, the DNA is TGCAGTGCTAGGGCCGGGACTAGCGCCTTTCTACGGGGCGACGAGCAGTACTTC.

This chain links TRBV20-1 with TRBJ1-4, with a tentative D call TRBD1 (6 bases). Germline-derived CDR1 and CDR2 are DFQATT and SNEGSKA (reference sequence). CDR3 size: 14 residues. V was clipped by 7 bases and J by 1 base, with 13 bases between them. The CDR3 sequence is CSVSIRGTNEKLFF. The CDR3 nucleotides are TGCAGTGTTTCCATCAGGGGAACTAATGAAAAACTGTTTTTT.

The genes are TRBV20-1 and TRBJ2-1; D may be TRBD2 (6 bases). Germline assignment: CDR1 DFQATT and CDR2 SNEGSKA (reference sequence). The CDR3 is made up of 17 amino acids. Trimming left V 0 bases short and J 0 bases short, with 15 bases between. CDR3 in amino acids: CSARDAGTGTSYNEQFF. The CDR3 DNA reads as TGCAGTGCTAGAGATGCCGGGACTGGAACCTCCTACAATGAGCAGTTCTTC.

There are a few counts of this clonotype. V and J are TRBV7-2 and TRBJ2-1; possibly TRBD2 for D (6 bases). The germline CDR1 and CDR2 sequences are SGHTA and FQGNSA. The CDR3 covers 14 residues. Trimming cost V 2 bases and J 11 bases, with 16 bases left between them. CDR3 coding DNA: TGTGCCAGCAGCTTATCCACTAGCAATAACAAGCAGTTCTTC. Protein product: CASSLSTSNNKQFF.

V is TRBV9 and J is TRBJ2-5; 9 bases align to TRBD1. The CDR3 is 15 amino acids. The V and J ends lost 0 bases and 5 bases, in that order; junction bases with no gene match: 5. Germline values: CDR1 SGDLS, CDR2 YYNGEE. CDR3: CASSVGTGGVETQYF. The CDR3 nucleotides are TGTGCCAGCAGCGTAGGTACAGGGGGCGTTGAGACCCAGTACTTC.

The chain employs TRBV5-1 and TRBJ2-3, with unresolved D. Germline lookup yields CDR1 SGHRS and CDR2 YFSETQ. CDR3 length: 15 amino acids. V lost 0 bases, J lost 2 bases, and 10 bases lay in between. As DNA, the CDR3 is TGCGCCAGCAGCTTGGCCAGGACGCTCACAGATACGCAGTATTTT. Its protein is CASSLARTLTDTQYF.

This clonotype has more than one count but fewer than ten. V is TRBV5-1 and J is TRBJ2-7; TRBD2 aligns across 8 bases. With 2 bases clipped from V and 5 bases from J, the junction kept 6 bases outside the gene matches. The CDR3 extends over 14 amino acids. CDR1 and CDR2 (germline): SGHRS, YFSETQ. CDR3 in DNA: TGCGCCAGCAGCTTACCGGCGACTAGCGACGAGCAGTACTTC. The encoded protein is CASSLPATSDEQYF.

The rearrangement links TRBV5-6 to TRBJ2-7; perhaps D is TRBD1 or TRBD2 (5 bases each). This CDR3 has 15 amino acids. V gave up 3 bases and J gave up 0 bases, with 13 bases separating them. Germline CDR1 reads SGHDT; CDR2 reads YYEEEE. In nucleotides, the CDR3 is TGTGCCAGCAGCTCGGGACGCCTGAGCTCCTACGAGCAGTACTTC. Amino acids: CASSSGRLSSYEQYF.

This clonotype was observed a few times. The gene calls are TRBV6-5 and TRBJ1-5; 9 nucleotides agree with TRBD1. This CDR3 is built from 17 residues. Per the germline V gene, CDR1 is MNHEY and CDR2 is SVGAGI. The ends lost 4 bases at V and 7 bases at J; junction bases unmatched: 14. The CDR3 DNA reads TGTGCCAGCAGTTCCATACAGGGGGCTACCGGAATCCAGCCCCAGCATTTT. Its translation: CASSSIQGATGIQPQHF.